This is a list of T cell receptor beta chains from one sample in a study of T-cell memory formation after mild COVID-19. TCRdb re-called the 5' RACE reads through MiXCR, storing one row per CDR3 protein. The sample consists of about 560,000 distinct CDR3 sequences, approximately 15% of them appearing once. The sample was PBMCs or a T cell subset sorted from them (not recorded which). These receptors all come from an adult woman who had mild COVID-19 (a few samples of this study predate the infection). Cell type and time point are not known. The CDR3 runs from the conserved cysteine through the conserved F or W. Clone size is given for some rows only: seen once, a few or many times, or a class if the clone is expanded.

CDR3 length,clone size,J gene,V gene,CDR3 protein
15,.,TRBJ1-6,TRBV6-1,CASSEYPGQGSPLHF
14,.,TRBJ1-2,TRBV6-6,CASNGVGLPYGYTF
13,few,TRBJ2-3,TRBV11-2,CASSLSRGGTQYF
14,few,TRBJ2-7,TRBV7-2,CASSLTGGFDEQYF
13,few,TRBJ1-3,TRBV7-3,CASSAGTGNTIYF
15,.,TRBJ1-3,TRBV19,CASSRNAASGNTIYF
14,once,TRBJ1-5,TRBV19,CATSPGTGRQPQHF
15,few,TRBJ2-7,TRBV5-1,CASSSGLAASYEQYF
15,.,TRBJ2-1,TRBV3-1,CASSPTGGGPSGQFF
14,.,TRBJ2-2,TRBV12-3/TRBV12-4,CASTQGGATGELFF
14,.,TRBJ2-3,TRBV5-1,CASSPREVTDTQYF
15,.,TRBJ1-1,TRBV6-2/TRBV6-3,CASRLQGALNTEAFF
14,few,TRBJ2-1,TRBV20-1,CSASDGGSYNEQFF
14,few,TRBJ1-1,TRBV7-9,CASSGQGGDTEAFF
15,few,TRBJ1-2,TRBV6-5,CASSYSGVVSHGYTF
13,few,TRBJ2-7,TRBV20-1,CSARDSGSYEQYF
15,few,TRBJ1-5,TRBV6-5,CASSYSYREIQPQHF
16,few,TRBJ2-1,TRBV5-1,CASSLLLAGKFDEQFF
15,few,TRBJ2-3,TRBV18,CASSPGTFLGDTQYF
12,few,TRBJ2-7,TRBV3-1,CASSQAVNEQYF
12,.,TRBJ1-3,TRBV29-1,CSVEGFGNTIYF
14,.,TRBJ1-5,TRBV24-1,CATRPGDGNQPQHF
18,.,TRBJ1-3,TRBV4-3,CASSQFGRGLEAGNTIYF
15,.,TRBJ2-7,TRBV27,CASSPWTSGRAEQYF